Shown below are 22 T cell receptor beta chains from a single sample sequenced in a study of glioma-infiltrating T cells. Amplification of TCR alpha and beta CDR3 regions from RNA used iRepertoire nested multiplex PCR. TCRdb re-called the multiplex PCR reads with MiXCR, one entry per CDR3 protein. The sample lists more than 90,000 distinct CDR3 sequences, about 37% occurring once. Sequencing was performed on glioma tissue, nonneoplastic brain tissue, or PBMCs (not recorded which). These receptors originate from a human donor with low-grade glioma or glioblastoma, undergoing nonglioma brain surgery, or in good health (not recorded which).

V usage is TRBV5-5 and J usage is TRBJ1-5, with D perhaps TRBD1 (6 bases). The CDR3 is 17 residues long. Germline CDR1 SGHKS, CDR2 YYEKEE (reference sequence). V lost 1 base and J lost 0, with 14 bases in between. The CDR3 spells CASSLLERGYSNQPQHF. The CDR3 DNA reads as TGTGCCAGCAGCTTGCTGGAGAGGGGGTATAGCAATCAGCCCCAGCATTTT.

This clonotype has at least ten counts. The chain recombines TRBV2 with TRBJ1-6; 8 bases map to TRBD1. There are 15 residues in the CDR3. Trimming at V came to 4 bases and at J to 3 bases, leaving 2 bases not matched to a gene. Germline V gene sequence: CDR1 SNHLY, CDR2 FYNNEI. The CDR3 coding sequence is TGTGCCAGCAGTGCAGGGGGCATCTATAATTCACCCCTCCACTTT. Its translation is CASSAGGIYNSPLHF.

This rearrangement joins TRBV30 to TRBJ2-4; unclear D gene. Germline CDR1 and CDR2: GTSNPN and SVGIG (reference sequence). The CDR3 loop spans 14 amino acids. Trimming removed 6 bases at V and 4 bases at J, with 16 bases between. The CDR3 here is CACAPPWMKNIQYF. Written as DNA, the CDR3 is TGTGCCTGCGCCCCCCCTTGGATGAAAAACATTCAGTACTTC.

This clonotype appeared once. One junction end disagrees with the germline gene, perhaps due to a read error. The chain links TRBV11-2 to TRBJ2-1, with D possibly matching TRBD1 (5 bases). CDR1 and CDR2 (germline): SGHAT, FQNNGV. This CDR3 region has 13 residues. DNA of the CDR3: TGTGCCAGCAGCGTAACTCAGGGCTACGAGCAGTTCTTT. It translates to CASSVTQGYEQFF.

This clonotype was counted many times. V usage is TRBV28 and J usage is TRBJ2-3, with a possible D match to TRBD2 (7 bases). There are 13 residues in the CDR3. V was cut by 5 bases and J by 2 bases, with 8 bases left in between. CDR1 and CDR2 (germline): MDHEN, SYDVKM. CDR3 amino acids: CASSGGATDTQYF. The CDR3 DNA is TGTGCCAGCAGTGGGGGGGCCACAGATACGCAGTATTTT.

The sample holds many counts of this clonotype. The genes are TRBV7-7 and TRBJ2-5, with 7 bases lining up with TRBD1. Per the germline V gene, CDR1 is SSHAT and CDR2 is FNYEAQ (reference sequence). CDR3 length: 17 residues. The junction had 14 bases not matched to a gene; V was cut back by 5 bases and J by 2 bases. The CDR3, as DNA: TGTGCCAGCAGCAGTAGTATTAGGACAGGTCAACAAGAGACCCAGTACTTC. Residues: CASSSSIRTGQQETQYF.

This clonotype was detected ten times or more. The CDR3 DNA is TGTGCCAGCAGCTTAGGTCCCTCTGGGGCCAACGTCCTGACTTTC. It translates to CASSLGPSGANVLTF. The chain joins TRBV7-2 to TRBJ2-6; D unclear. This CDR3 has 15 amino acids. The V gene's germline CDR1 is SGHTA and CDR2 FQGNSA. V was clipped by 1 base and J by 0 bases, with 4 bases between them.

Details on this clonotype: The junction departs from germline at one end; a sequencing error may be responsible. The CDR3 bases are TGTGCAAGCAGCACAAACAGTTTCACCGGGGAGCTGTTTTTT. This translates into CASSTNSFTGELFF. The V call is TRBV7-2, the J call TRBJ2-2; no firm D call. The CDR3 is made up of 14 amino acids. Germline CDR1 is SGHTA and CDR2 is FQGNSA.

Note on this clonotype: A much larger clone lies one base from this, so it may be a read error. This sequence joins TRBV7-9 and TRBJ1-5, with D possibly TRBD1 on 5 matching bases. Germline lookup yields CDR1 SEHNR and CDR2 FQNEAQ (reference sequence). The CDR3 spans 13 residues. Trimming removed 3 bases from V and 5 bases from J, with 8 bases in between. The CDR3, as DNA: TGTGCCAGCAGCTTTCGAGGGGATCAGCCCCAGCATTTT. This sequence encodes CASSFRGDQPQHF.

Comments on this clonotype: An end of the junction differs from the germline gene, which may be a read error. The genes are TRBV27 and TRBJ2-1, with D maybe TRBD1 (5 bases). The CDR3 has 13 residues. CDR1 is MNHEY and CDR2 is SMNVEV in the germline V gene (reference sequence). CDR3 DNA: TGTACCAGCAGTTTGAACAGGCCTCATGAGCAGTTCTTC. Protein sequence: CTSSLNRPHEQFF.

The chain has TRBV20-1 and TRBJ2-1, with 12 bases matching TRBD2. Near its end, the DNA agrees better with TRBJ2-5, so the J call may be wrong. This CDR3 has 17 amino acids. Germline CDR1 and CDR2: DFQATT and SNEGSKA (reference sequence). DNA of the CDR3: TGCAGTGCGTACCGACTAGCGGGAGCTGGGGACCGAGAGACCCAGTACTTC. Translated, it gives CSAYRLAGAGDRETQYF.

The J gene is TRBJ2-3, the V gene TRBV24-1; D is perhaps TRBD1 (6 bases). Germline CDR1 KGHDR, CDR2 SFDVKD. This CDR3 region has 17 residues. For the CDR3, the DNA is TGTGCTGCCAGTGATTTGTCAGGGGCTACTAACACAGATACGCAGTATTTT. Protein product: CAASDLSGATNTDTQYF.

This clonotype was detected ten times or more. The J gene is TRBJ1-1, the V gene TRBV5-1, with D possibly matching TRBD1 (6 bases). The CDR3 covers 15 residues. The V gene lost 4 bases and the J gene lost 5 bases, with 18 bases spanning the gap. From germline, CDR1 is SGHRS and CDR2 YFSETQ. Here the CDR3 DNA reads TGCGCCAGCAGCCCGGCCGGGACAAGGGAAACTGAAGCTTTCTTT. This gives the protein CASSPAGTRETEAFF. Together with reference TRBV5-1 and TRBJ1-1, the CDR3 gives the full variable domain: KAGVTQTPRYLIKTRGQQVTLSCSPISGHRSVSWYQQTPGQGLQFLFEYFSETQRNKGNFPGRFSGRQFSNSRSEMNVSTLELGDSALYLCASSPAGTRETEAFFGQGTRLTVV.

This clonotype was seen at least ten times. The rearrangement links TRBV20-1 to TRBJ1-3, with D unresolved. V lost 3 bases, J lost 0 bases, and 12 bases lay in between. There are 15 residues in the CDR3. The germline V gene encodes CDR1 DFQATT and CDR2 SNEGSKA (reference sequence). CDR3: CSASGVRNSGNTIYF. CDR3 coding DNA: TGCAGTGCTAGTGGCGTACGAAACTCTGGAAACACCATATATTTT.

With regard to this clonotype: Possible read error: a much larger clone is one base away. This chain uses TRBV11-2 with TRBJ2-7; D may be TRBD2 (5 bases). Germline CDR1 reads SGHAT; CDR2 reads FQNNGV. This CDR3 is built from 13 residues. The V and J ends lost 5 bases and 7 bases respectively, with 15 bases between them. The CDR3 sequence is CASSPGSGFEQYF. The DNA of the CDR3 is TGTGCCAGCAGCCCGGGATCGGGGTTTGAGCAGTACTTC.

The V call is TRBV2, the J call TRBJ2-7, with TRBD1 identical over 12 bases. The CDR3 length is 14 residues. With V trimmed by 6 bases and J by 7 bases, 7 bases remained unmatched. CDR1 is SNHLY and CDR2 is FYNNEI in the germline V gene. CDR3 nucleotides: TGTGCCAGCAGATGGGGACAGGGGGCTTGGGAGCAGTACTTC. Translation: CASRWGQGAWEQYF.

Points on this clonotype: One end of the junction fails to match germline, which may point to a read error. This CDR3 is CASRAIPAAYTHYF. In nucleotides, the CDR3 is TGTGCCAGCAGGGCGATACCGGCGGCATATACGCATTATTTT. The chain couples TRBV27 to TRBJ2-3; D is unresolved. The CDR3 is 14 residues long. CDR1 and CDR2 from the germline V gene are MNHEY and SMNVEV (reference sequence).

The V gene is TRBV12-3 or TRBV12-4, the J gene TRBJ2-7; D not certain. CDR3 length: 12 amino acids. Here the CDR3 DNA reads TGTACCAAAAGTTCCGCCGCTGGGGAGCAGTACTTC. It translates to CTKSSAAGEQYF.

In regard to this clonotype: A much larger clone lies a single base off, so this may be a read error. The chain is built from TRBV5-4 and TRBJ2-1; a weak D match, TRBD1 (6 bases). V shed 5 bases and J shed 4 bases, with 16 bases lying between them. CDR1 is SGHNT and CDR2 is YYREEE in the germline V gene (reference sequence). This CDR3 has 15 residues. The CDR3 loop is CASSSWTDIYNEQFF. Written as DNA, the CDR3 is TGTGCCAGCAGTTCCTGGACAGATATTTACAATGAGCAGTTCTTC.

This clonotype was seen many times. Here the CDR3 DNA reads TGTGCCAGCAGCTTGCAGGCGAACAATCAGCCCCAGCATTTT. Translating gives CASSLQANNQPQHF. V usage is TRBV11-2 and J usage is TRBJ1-5; D is unclear. This CDR3 has 14 residues. Looked up from germline, CDR1 is SGHAT and CDR2 is FQNNGV. Trimming shortened V by 3 bases and J by 3 bases, and 9 bases separated the two germline ends.

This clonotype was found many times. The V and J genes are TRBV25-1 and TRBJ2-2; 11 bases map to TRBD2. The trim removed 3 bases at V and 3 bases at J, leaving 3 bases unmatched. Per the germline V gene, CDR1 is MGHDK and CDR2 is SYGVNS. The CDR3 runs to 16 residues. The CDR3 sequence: CASSDPSGGHTGELFF. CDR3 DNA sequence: TGTGCCAGCAGTGATCCTAGCGGGGGGCACACCGGGGAGCTGTTTTTT. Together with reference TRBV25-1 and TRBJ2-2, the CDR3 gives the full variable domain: EADIYQTPRYLVIGTGKKITLECSQTMGHDKMYWYQQDPGMELHLIHYSYGVNSTEKGDLSSESTVSRIRTEHFPLTLESARPSHTSQYLCASSDPSGGHTGELFFGEGSRLTVL.

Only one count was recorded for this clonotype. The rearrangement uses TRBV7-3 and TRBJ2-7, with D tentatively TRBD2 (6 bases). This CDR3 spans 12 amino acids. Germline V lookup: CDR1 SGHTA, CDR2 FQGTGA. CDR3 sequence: CVSSYPGGEQYF. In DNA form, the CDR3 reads TGTGTTAGCAGTTACCCCGGAGGGGAGCAGTACTTC. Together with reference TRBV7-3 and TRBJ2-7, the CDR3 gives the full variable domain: GAGVSQTPSNKVTEKGKYVELRCDPISGHTALYWYRQSLGQGPEFLIYFQGTGAADDSGLPNDRFFAVRPEGSVSTLKIQRTERGDSAVYLCVSSYPGGEQYFGPGTRLTVT.